The present T cell receptor beta chain was sequenced within a study of blood T cell repertoires in COVID-19. Whole-study context: Sample material is recorded as cDNA or gDNA derived from T cells, B-cell-depleted T cells, or PBMCs.

This clone has more than one count but fewer than ten. Enrollment of patients from Seattle took place during active infection, with longitudinal follow-up. Per the authors' pipeline: How many nucleated cells were present was estimated from reference gene primer amplification. TCRdb keeps only in-frame clones here, not all; method: immunoSEQ multiplex PCR. V, J and clone size reflect that table, while D and trimming were determined from the DNA. Of some 180,000 clones detected, 82% appear once; the ten largest clones hold approximately 8.1%. Germline V gene lookup returns CDR1 MDHEN and CDR2 SYDVKM. V trimming: 4 bases; J trimming: 6 bases; junction bases outside the gene matches: 10. The CDR3 is made up of 15 amino acids.

Sample: peripheral blood. The chain links TRBV28 to TRBJ2-3; 7 bases map to TRBD1. The origin of this receptor is a woman aged 60 to 75 with COVID-19, enrolled during active disease. In nucleotides, the CDR3 is TGTGCCAGCAGTTCACGGACAGGCTTCGGGGATACGCAGTATTTT. Translated, it gives CASSSRTGFGDTQYF.